These T cell receptor beta chains were read from a single sample in a study of CD8 T cells in ankylosing spondylitis. One entry per CDR3 protein, called by TCRdb with MiXCR from the 5' RACE reads. The table has 250,000 or so distinct CDR3 sequences, around 25% seen once. The sample consisted of blood, either unsorted or a sorted T cell fraction (not recorded which). These receptors originate from a male donor with ankylosing spondylitis or in good health (not recorded which). The CDR3 runs from the conserved cysteine through the conserved F or W. D genes are given only for firm matches. The size entry is marked missing in some rows and otherwise reads once, few, many or a size class.

CDR3: CSAREIAGNTIYF; DNA: TGCAGTGCTAGAGAAATAGCTGGAAACACCATATATTTT; D: NA; size: few; V: TRBV20-1; J: TRBJ1-3
CDR3: CASSDSRVGEKLFF; DNA: TGTGCCAGCAGTGACTCCAGGGTGGGCGAAAAACTGTTTTTT; D: NA; size: NA; V: TRBV6-5; J: TRBJ1-4
CDR3: CASSPLPSGSSTDTQYF; DNA: TGTGCCAGCTCACCACTTCCTAGCGGATCTAGCACAGATACGCAGTATTTT; D: TRBD2; size: NA; V: TRBV18; J: TRBJ2-3
CDR3: CASSYRASYNSPLHF; DNA: TGTGCCAGCAGTTATCGGGCTTCCTATAATTCACCCCTCCACTTT; D: NA; size: once; V: TRBV6-2/TRBV6-3; J: TRBJ1-6
CDR3: CSVEETQYF; DNA: TGCAGCGTAGAAGAGACCCAGTACTTC; D: NA; size: many; V: TRBV29-1; J: TRBJ2-5
CDR3: CASSSRGLGNEQFF; DNA: TGTGCCAGCTCGTCCAGGGGGCTGGGTAATGAGCAGTTCTTC; D: TRBD1; size: many; V: TRBV18; J: TRBJ2-1
CDR3: CSVDRGGNTGELFF; DNA: TGCAGCGTTGACAGGGGGGGCAACACCGGGGAGCTGTTTTTT; D: NA; size: NA; V: TRBV29-1; J: TRBJ2-2
CDR3: CSARQRDEQYF; DNA: TGCAGTGCTAGACAGAGGGACGAGCAGTACTTC; D: NA; size: few; V: TRBV20-1; J: TRBJ2-7
CDR3: CASSKGTGNTGELFF; DNA: TGCGCCAGCAGCAAAGGGACGGGGAACACCGGGGAGCTGTTTTTT; D: NA; size: NA; V: TRBV5-1; J: TRBJ2-2
CDR3: CATSDFGLTAGEQFF; DNA: TGTGCCACCAGTGATTTCGGACTCACGGCGGGTGAGCAGTTCTTC; D: NA; size: once; V: TRBV24-1; J: TRBJ2-1
CDR3: CASSPGGGRDNEQFF; DNA: TGTGCCAGCAGTCCTGGCGGGGGGCGCGACAATGAGCAGTTCTTC; D: TRBD2; size: NA; V: TRBV6-1; J: TRBJ2-1
CDR3: CASSLGLAVGETQYF; DNA: TGTGCCAGCAGCTTGGGACTAGCGGTGGGAGAGACCCAGTACTTC; D: TRBD2; size: few; V: TRBV7-6; J: TRBJ2-5
CDR3: CSARGRSGANVLTF; DNA: TGCAGTGCTAGAGGACGCTCTGGGGCCAACGTCCTGACTTTC; D: NA; size: many; V: TRBV20-1; J: TRBJ2-6
CDR3: CSAQPLASGGGSTDTQYF; DNA: TGCAGTGCTCAACCCTTGGCTAGCGGGGGGGGAAGCACAGATACGCAGTATTTT; D: TRBD2; size: many; V: TRBV20-1; J: TRBJ2-3
CDR3: CAISGPGNYEQYF; DNA: TGTGCCATCAGTGGGCCAGGGAATTACGAGCAGTACTTC; D: NA; size: many; V: TRBV10-3; J: TRBJ2-7
CDR3: CASSHRDRATNEKLFF; DNA: TGTGCCAGCAGTCACCGGGACAGGGCAACTAATGAAAAACTGTTTTTT; D: TRBD1; size: few; V: TRBV12-3/TRBV12-4; J: TRBJ1-4
CDR3: CASSQGGTGANYGYTF; DNA: TGTGCCAGCAGCCAAGGGGGGACAGGGGCTAACTATGGCTACACCTTC; D: TRBD1; size: NA; V: TRBV4-2; J: TRBJ1-2
CDR3: CASSVVRDIYGYTF; DNA: TGTGCCAGCAGCGTAGTCCGGGACATTTATGGCTACACCTTC; D: NA; size: NA; V: TRBV6-1; J: TRBJ1-2
CDR3: CASSPGQGRQETQYF; DNA: TGTGCCAGCTCACCAGGACAGGGTAGACAAGAGACCCAGTACTTC; D: TRBD1; size: NA; V: TRBV18; J: TRBJ2-5
CDR3: CSARAGSRDEQFF; DNA: TGCAGTGCTAGAGCTGGCAGTAGAGATGAGCAGTTCTTC; D: NA; size: NA; V: TRBV20-1; J: TRBJ2-1
CDR3: CASSLLPGTQYF; DNA: TGTGCCAGCAGTCTACTTCCCGGGACCCAGTACTTC; D: NA; size: few; V: TRBV12-3/TRBV12-4; J: TRBJ2-5
CDR3: CASSQTGSYQPQHF; DNA: TGTGCCAGCAGCCAGACAGGGTCTTATCAGCCCCAGCATTTT; D: TRBD1; size: many; V: TRBV7-9; J: TRBJ1-5
CDR3: CASSRDRGAYEQYF; DNA: TGTGCCAGCAGCCGGGACAGGGGCGCCTACGAGCAGTACTTC; D: TRBD1; size: many; V: TRBV6-1; J: TRBJ2-7
CDR3: CSVGLGLAGSGTVGEQFF; DNA: TGCAGCGTTGGACTGGGACTAGCGGGAAGTGGGACAGTAGGGGAGCAGTTCTTC; D: TRBD2; size: few; V: TRBV29-1; J: TRBJ2-1
CDR3: CASSLEGVMRYEQYF; DNA: TGCGCCAGCAGCTTGGAAGGGGTAATGAGATACGAGCAGTACTTC; D: NA; size: NA; V: TRBV5-1; J: TRBJ2-7
CDR3: CASRGGGYNEQFF; DNA: TGCGCCAGCAGAGGGGGGGGGTACAATGAGCAGTTCTTC; D: NA; size: NA; V: TRBV10-2; J: TRBJ2-1
CDR3: CASSLGHSRNTIYF; DNA: TGTGCCAGCAGCTTAGGGCACTCGAGAAACACCATATATTTT; D: NA; size: NA; V: TRBV7-2; J: TRBJ1-3
CDR3: CAWSTGHNSPLHF; DNA: TGTGCCTGGAGTACCGGGCATAATTCACCCCTCCACTTT; D: NA; size: many; V: TRBV30; J: TRBJ1-6
CDR3: CASQTGLGAETQYF; DNA: TGCGCCAGCCAGACAGGGTTAGGTGCAGAGACCCAGTACTTC; D: TRBD1; size: NA; V: TRBV10-2; J: TRBJ2-5
CDR3: CSVEFRVGETQYF; DNA: TGCAGCGTTGAGTTCCGGGTGGGGGAGACCCAGTACTTC; D: NA; size: NA; V: TRBV29-1; J: TRBJ2-5
CDR3: CASSLASGFSYEQYF; DNA: TGCGCCAGCAGCTTGGCTAGCGGGTTCTCCTACGAGCAGTACTTC; D: TRBD2; size: few; V: TRBV5-1; J: TRBJ2-7
CDR3: CAWSLPAYEQYF; DNA: TGTGCCTGGAGTCTCCCCGCGTACGAGCAGTACTTC; D: NA; size: NA; V: TRBV30; J: TRBJ2-7
CDR3: CASSYDTTNEKLFF; DNA: TGTGCCAGCAGTTATGACACTACCAATGAAAAACTGTTTTTT; D: NA; size: many; V: TRBV6-5; J: TRBJ1-4
CDR3: CASRMQGLYEQYF; DNA: TGTGCCAGCAGAATGCAGGGGCTGTACGAGCAGTACTTC; D: NA; size: NA; V: TRBV28; J: TRBJ2-7
CDR3: CAIKPGGSVDEQFF; DNA: TGTGCCATCAAACCCGGGGGGTCGGTGGATGAGCAGTTCTTC; D: TRBD2; size: few; V: TRBV10-3; J: TRBJ2-1
CDR3: CSAPGTAGTGELFF; DNA: TGCAGTGCTCCGGGGACCGCCGGCACCGGGGAGCTGTTTTTT; D: NA; size: many; V: TRBV20-1; J: TRBJ2-2
CDR3: CSARVRTGYQPQHF; DNA: TGCAGTGCTAGAGTGCGGACAGGGTATCAGCCCCAGCATTTT; D: TRBD1; size: many; V: TRBV20-1; J: TRBJ1-5